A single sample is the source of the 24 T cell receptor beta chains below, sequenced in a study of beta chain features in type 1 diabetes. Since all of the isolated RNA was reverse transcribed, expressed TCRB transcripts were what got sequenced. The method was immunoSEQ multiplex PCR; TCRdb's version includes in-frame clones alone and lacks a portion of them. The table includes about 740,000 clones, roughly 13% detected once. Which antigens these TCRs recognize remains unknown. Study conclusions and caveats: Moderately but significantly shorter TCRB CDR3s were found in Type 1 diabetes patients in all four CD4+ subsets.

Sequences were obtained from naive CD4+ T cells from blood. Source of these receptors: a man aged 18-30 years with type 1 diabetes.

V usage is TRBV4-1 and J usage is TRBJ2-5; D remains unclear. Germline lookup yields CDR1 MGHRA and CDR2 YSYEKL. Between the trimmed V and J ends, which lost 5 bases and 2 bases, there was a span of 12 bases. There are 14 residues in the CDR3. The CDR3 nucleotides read TGCGCCAGCAGCACAAACTGGGTACAAGAGACCCAGTACTTC. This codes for CASSTNWVQETQYF.

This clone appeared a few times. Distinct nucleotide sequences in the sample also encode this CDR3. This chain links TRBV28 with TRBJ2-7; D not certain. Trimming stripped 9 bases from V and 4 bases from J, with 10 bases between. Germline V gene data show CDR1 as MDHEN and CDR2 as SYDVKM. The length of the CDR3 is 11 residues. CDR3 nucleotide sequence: TGTGCCAGTACCTCTACGTACGAGCAGTACTTC. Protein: CASTSTYEQYF.

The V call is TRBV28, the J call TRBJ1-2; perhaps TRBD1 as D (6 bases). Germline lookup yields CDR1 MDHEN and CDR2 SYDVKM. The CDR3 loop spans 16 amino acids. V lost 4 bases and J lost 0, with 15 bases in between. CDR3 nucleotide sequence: TGTGCCAGCAGTTCGACCGCCGGGACAACTAACTATGGCTACACCTTC. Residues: CASSSTAGTTNYGYTF.

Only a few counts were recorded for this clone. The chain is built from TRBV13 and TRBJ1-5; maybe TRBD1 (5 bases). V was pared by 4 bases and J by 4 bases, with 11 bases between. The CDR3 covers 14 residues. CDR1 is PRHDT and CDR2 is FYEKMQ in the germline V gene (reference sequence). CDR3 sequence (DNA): TGTGCCAGCAGCTCAAACGGGGCTAATCAGCCCCAGCATTTT. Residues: CASSSNGANQPQHF.

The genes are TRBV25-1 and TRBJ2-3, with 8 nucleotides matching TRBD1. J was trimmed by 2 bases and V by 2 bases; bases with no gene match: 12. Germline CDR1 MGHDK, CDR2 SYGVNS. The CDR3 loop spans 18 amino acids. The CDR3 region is CASSETTGQGGFTDTQYF. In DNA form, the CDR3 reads TGTGCCAGCAGTGAAACCACAGGACAGGGTGGGTTCACAGATACGCAGTATTTT. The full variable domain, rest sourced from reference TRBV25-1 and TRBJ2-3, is EADIYQTPRYLVIGTGKKITLECSQTMGHDKMYWYQQDPGMELHLIHYSYGVNSTEKGDLSSESTVSRIRTEHFPLTLESARPSHTSQYLCASSETTGQGGFTDTQYFGPGTRLTVL.

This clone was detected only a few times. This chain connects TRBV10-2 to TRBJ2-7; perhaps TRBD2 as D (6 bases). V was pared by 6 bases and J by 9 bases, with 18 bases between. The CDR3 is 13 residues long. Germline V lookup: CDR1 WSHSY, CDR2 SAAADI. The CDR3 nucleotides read TGCGCCAGCAGAGCTCGGGGGTGGTCTGGGCAGTACTTC. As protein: CASRARGWSGQYF.

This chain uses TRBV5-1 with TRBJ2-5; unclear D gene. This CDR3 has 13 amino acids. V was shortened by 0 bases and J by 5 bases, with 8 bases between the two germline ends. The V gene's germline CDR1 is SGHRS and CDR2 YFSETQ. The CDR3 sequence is CASSLGPSETQYF. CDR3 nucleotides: TGCGCCAGCAGCTTGGGACCTTCGGAGACCCAGTACTTC.

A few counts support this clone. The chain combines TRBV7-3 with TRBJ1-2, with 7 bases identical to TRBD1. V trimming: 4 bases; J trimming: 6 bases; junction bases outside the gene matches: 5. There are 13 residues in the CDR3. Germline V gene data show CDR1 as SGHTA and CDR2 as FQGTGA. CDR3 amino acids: CASSSTGSNGYTF. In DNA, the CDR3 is TGTGCCAGCAGCTCGACAGGGTCGAATGGCTACACCTTC.

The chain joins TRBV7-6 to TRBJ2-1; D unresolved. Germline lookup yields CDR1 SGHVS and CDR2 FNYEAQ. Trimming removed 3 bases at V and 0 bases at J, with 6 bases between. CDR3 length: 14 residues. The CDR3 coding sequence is TGTGCCAGCAGCTTTGGATACTCCTACAATGAGCAGTTCTTC. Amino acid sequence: CASSFGYSYNEQFF.

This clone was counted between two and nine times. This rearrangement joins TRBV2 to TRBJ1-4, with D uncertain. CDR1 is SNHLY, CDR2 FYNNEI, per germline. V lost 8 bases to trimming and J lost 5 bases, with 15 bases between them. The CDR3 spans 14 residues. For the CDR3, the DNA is TGTGCCAGCCTGAACGGGAGAGGAAATGAAAAACTGTTTTTT. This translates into CASLNGRGNEKLFF.

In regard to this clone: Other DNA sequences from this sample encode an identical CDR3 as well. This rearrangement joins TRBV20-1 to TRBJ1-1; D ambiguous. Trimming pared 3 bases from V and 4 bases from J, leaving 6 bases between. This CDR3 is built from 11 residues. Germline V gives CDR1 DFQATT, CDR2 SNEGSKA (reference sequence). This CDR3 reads CSASGGTEAFF. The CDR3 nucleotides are TGCAGTGCTAGCGGCGGCACTGAAGCTTTCTTT.

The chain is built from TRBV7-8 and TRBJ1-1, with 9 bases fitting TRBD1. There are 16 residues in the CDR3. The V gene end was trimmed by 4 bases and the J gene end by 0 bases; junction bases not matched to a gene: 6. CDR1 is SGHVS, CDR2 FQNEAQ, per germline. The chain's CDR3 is CASSSTGQGLNTEAFF. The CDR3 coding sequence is TGTGCCAGCAGCTCTACGGGACAGGGCTTGAACACTGAAGCTTTCTTT.

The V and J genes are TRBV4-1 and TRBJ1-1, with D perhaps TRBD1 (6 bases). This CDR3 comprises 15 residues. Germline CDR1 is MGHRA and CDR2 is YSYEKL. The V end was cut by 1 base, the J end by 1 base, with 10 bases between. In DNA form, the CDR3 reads TGCGCCAGCAGCCAAGCCGACAGGACGAACACTGAAGCTTTCTTT. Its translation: CASSQADRTNTEAFF.

The CDR3 DNA is TGTGCATCGGGACTAGGCGAGACCCAGTACTTC. Encoded protein: CASGLGETQYF. This chain uses TRBV30 with TRBJ2-5; 8 nucleotides align to TRBD2. The CDR3 covers 11 residues. CDR1 is GTSNPN, CDR2 SVGIG, per germline (reference sequence).

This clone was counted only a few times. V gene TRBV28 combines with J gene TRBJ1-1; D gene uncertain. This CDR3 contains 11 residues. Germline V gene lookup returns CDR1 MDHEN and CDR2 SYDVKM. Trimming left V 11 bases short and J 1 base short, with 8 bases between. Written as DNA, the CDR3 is TGTGCCGCGGTTTCGAACACTGAAGCTTTCTTT. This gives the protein CAAVSNTEAFF.

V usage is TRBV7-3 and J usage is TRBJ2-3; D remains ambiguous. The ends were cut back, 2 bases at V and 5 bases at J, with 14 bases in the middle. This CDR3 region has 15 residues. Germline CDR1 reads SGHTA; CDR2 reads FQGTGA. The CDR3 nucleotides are TGTGCCAGCAGCTTATCGTCAGGTTCCCGAGATACGCAGTATTTT. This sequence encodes CASSLSSGSRDTQYF.

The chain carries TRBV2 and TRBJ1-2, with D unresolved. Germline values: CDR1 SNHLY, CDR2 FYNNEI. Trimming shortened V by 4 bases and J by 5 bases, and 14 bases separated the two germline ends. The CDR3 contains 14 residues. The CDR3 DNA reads TGTGCCAGCAGTGGGGAGGCTTCTTCATATGGCTACACCTTC. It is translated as CASSGEASSYGYTF.

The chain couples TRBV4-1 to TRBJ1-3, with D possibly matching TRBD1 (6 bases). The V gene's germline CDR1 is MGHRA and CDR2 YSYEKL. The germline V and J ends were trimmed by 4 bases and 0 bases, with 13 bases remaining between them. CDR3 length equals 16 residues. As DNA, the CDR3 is TGCGCCAGCAGCCCGCCCTGGGGGCACTCTGGAAACACCATATATTTT. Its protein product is CASSPPWGHSGNTIYF.

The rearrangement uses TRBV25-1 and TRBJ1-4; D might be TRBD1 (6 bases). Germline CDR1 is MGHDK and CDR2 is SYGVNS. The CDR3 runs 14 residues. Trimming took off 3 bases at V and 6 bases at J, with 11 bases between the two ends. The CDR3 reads CASSDEGGDEKLFF. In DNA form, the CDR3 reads TGTGCCAGCAGTGATGAAGGGGGGGATGAAAAACTGTTTTTT.

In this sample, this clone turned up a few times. DNA for the CDR3: TGTGCCAGCAGCTTGTCGACAGGGACCTACGAGCAGTACTTC. Its translation is CASSLSTGTYEQYF. This chain joins TRBV5-4 and TRBJ2-7; 7 nucleotides match TRBD1. Losses at the gene ends were 1 base for V and 2 bases for J; bases not matched to a gene: 3. The CDR3 covers 14 residues. Germline V lookup: CDR1 SGHNT, CDR2 YYREEE (reference sequence).

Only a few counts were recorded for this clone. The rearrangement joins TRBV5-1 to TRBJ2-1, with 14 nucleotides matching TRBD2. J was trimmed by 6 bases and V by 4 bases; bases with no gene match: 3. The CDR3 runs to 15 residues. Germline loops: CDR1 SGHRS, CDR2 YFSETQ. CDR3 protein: CASSAGLAGGNEQFF. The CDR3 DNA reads TGCGCCAGCAGCGCCGGACTAGCGGGAGGCAATGAGCAGTTCTTC.

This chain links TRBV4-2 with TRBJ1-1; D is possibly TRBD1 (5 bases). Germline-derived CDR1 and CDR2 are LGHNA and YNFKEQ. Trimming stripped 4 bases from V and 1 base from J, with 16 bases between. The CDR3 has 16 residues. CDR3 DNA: TGTGCCAGCAGCCGACCCGGGACCGACAGGAACACTGAAGCTTTCTTT. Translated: CASSRPGTDRNTEAFF.

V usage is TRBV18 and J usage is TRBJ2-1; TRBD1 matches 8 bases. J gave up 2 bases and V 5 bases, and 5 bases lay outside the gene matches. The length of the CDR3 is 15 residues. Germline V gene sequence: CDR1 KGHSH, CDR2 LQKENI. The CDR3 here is CASSDGTGTYNEQFF. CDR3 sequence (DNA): TGTGCCAGCTCAGACGGGACAGGTACCTACAATGAGCAGTTCTTC.

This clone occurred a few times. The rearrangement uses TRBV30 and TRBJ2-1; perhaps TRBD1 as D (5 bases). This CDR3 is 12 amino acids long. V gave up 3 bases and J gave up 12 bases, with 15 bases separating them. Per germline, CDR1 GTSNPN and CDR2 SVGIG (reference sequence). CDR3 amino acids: CAWRISQRGQFF. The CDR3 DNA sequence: TGTGCCTGGAGGATATCTCAAAGGGGGCAGTTCTTC.